This T cell receptor beta chain was documented in a study of blood T cell repertoires in COVID-19. Study at large: Material from acute and convalescent COVID-19 was sourced from the United States, Italy and Spain. PBMCs, B-cell-depleted T cells, or T cells were the source of the cDNA or gDNA that made up the material.

The V gene end was trimmed by 2 bases and the J gene end by 4 bases; junction bases not matched to a gene: 10. The CDR3 extends over 17 amino acids. Germline CDR1 is MNHEY and CDR2 is SVGEGT. This clone was seen more than once but under ten times. Original handling: Nucleated cell counts were estimated from reference gene primer amplification. The method was immunoSEQ multiplex PCR; TCRdb's version includes in-frame clones alone and lacks a portion of them. D and trimming come from the DNA, and the V and J calls and clone size come from that table. The table has about 240,000 clones, roughly nine tenths seen once.

The source of this sequence is a man aged 55-75 years with acute or convalescent COVID-19. Sequencing used peripheral blood. The chain carries TRBV6-2 or TRBV6-3 and TRBJ2-3; 9 bases align to TRBD2. The CDR3 DNA reads as TGTGCCAGCAGTTACCGGATAGCGGGAGATGGGTCAGATACGCAGTATTTT. This translates into CASSYRIAGDGSDTQYF.